This is a list of T cell receptor beta chains from one sample in a study of cytomegalovirus exposure and HLA in healthy donors. Measured with immunoSEQ multiplex PCR; TCRdb has only the in-frame clones, and not every one. The sample holds some 210,000 clones; about 77% are singletons and the top ten take approximately 2%. Sequencing was done on a sample of PBMCs. These receptors were taken from a young woman in good health and CMV-seropositive. CDR3s include the opening cysteine and the closing phenylalanine or tryptophan. D genes are given only for firm matches. Part of the rows lack a size; the others show once, few, many or a class for expanded clones.

>TRBJ1-1|.|TRBV6-5|few
CASSFSVMNTEAFF
TGTGCCAGCAGTTTTTCGGTCATGAACACTGAAGCTTTCTTT
>TRBJ1-2|TRBD1|TRBV18|.
CASSPTGGADNYGYTF
TGTGCCAGCTCACCAACAGGGGGCGCTGATAACTATGGCTACACCTTC
>TRBJ2-5|TRBD1|TRBV5-1|.
CASSFTGTGWETQYF
TGCGCCAGCAGCTTTACCGGGACAGGGTGGGAGACCCAGTACTTC
>TRBJ2-1|TRBD2|TRBV7-9|.
CASSLLSTGGGYNEQFF
TGTGCCAGCAGCTTGCTTTCAACAGGCGGGGGTTACAATGAGCAGTTCTTC
>TRBJ2-5|TRBD2|TRBV7-9|.
CASRDTSGQETQYF
TGTGCCAGCAGGGATACTAGCGGCCAAGAGACCCAGTACTTC
>TRBJ2-3|.|TRBV15|few
CATSRRFQRAQYF
TGTGCCACCAGCAGACGCTTTCAACGGGCGCAGTATTTT
>TRBJ1-5|.|TRBV6-5|once
CASTDRRYSNQPQHF
TGTGCCAGCACCGACAGACGATATAGCAATCAGCCCCAGCATTTT
>TRBJ2-7|TRBD1|TRBV2|.
CASSEGTGFYEQYF
TGTGCCAGCAGTGAAGGGACAGGATTTTACGAGCAGTACTTC
>TRBJ2-7|.|TRBV5-1|.
CASSLMSGLYEQYF
TGCGCCAGCAGCTTGATGTCAGGGTTGTACGAGCAGTACTTC
>TRBJ2-3|TRBD2|TRBV6-5|.
CASSYSLSWGGDTQYF
TGTGCCAGCAGTTACTCTCTGTCGTGGGGAGGGGATACGCAGTATTTT
>TRBJ2-3|.|TRBV11-1|.
CASSVDSPSTDTQYF
TGTGCCAGCAGCGTCGACAGCCCTAGCACAGATACGCAGTATTTT
>TRBJ2-2|.|TRBV7-2|.
CASSLQGQANTGELFF
TGTGCCAGCAGCTTACAGGGGCAAGCGAACACCGGGGAGCTGTTTTTT
>TRBJ2-7|TRBD1|TRBV7-2|.
CASSLTGSSYEQYF
TGTGCCAGCAGCTTGACAGGGAGCTCCTACGAGCAGTACTTC
>TRBJ1-6|.|TRBV4-2|.
CASSQVRASYNSPLHF
TGTGCCAGCAGCCAAGTCAGGGCATCCTATAATTCACCCCTCCACTTT
>TRBJ1-6|.|TRBV5-4|.
CASSLQHSPLHF
TGTGCCAGCAGCTTACAACATTCACCCCTCCACTTT
>TRBJ2-7|TRBD2|TRBV19|.
CASKLLAGESYEQYF
TGTGCCAGTAAACTCCTAGCGGGGGAATCCTACGAGCAGTACTTC
>TRBJ1-2|.|TRBV6-5|.
CASSVDSLYGYTF
TGTGCCAGCAGCGTAGACAGCCTCTATGGCTACACCTTC
>TRBJ1-2|.|TRBV5-6|.
CASSLVAPLDNGYTF
TGTGCCAGCAGCTTGGTCGCTCCACTAGATAATGGCTACACCTTC
>TRBJ1-5|TRBD1|TRBV5-6|few
CASSGTGGGPRGNQPQHF
TGTGCCAGCAGTGGGACAGGGGGAGGCCCGAGGGGCAATCAGCCCCAGCATTTT
>TRBJ1-2|.|TRBV5-1|few
CASSLGGSPNYGYTF
TGCGCCAGCAGCCTAGGGGGTAGTCCTAACTATGGCTACACCTTC